Sequencing of this T cell receptor beta chain was carried out in a study of shared clonotypes between healthy human individuals. Across the whole study: Every donor yielded three CD4 naive, three CD4 memory, two CD8 naive and one CD8 memory plate. The study, taken as a whole, reports: In the sorted subsets, rarefaction showed sequencing was incomplete despite large depth. A reduction in generation probabilities was seen for non-shared clonotypes relative to those shared by all four donors.

Only CD45RO-negative cells positively selected for CCR7 counted as naive CD8 cells, so terminally differentiated effector memory CD45RA+ cells were excluded. None of the donors, who were healthy HIV-negative adults, had recently had acute infections or vaccinations. V shed 10 bases and J 5 bases; nucleotides not matched to a gene: 7. Germline lookup yields CDR1 MDHEN and CDR2 SYDVKM. The CDR3 has 13 residues. About this clone itself: No antigen is known for it.

Profiling relied on immunoSEQ multiplex PCR, and the TCRdb table lists in-frame clones only, not all of them. This table holds over 2,000,000 clones, about 93% found once. The chain carries TRBV28 and TRBJ2-5; 10 positions match TRBD1. Sample: naive CD8+ T cells from PBMCs. This sequence originates from a young man in good health. Some clones in this sample may be carry-over from other donors' samples. For the CDR3, the DNA is TGTGCCATAGGACAGGGGGTGAGGGAGACCCAGTACTTC. Protein: CAIGQGVRETQYF.